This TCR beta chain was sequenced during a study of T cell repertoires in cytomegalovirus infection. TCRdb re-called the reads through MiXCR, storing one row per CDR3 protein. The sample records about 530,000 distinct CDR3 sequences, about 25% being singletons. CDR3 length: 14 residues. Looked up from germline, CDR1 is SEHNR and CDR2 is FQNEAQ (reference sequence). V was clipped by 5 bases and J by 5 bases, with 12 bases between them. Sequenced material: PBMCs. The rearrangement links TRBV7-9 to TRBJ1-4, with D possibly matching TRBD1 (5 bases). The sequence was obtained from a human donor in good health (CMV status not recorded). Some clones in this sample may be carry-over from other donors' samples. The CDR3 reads CASSAWAGNEKLFF. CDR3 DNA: TGTGCCAGCAGCGCTTGGGCAGGGAATGAAAAACTGTTTTTT.